This record covers a single T cell receptor (beta chain). Germline assignment: CDR1 SGHRS and CDR2 YFSETQ. J was trimmed by 4 bases and V by 3 bases; bases with no gene match: 4. CDR3 length: 15 residues. The data were produced by immunoSEQ multiplex PCR, yet TCRdb's version contains in-frame clones alone and is incomplete. The data contain some 73,000 clones, roughly four fifths of them singletons. This record belongs to a study of radiotherapy plus CTLA-4 blockade in lung cancer. The receptor was derived from a human donor with non-small cell lung cancer who had stable disease on radiotherapy plus ipilimumab. The sample here was peripheral blood, taken from a patient treated with radiotherapy plus ipilimumab. The gene calls are TRBV5-1 and TRBJ2-7; 13 bases map to TRBD2. The CDR3 nucleotides are TGCGCCAGCAGCTCGGGGACTAGCGGGGCGTACGAGCAGTACTTC. Translating gives CASSSGTSGAYEQYF. Variable domain in full (rest from reference TRBV5-1 and TRBJ2-7): KAGVTQTPRYLIKTRGQQVTLSCSPISGHRSVSWYQQTPGQGLQFLFEYFSETQRNKGNFPGRFSGRQFSNSRSEMNVSTLELGDSALYLCASSSGTSGAYEQYFGPGTRLTVT.